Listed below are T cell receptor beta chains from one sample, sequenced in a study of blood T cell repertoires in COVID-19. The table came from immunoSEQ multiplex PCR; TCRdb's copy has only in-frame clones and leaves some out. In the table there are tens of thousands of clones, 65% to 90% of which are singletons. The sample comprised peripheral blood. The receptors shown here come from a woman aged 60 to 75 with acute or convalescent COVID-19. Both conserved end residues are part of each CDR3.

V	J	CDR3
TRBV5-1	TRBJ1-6	CASSVPGTGNSPLHF
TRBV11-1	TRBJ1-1	CASSTTVNTEAFF
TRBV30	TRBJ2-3	CAWSGNSLTDTQYF
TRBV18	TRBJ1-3	CASSPSTTSGNTIYF
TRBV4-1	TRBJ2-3	CASSQEQDWRGDTQYF
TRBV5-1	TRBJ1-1	CASSEWDRGRGNTEAFF
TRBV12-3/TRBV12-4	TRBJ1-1	CASSRGQATEAFF
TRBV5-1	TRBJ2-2	CASSFEGGELFF
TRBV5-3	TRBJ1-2	CARARDRDGYGYTF
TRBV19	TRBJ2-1	CASTYSGRGNEQFF
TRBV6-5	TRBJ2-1	CASSSASGGANEQFF
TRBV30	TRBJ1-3	CASQQGAGNTIYF
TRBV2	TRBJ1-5	CASRTRLSKGQPQHF
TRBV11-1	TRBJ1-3	CASSTGHSGNTIYF
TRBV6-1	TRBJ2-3	CASSEARTRRVATQYF
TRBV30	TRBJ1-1	CAWSVPDRVNTEAFF
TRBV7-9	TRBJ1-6	CASSLTSGSPLHF
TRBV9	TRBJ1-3	CASSSRDRGAGNTIYF
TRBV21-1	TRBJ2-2	CASSKVLVLNTGELFF
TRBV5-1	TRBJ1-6	CASSLGTGDYNSPLHF
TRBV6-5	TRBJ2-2	CASRRDRDTGELFF
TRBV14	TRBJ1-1	CASSQGSGNTEAFF
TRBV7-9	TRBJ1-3	CASRGQGKGGNTIYF
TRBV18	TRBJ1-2	CASSRYTGTANYGYTF
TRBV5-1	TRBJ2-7	CASSLTGEQYF
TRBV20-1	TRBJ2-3	CSAPRGPTQYF
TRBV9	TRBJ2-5	CASNTFGGTQETQYF
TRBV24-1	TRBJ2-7	CAIHRFFSYEQYF
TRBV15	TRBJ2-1	CATSVLDRQRTNEQFF
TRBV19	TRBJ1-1	CASSRLINTEAFF
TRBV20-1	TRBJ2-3	CSASLLVTDTQYF
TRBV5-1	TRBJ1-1	CASREMNTEAFF
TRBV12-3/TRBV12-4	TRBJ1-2	CASSLYGNYGYTF
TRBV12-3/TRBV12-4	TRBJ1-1	CASRVDRITEAFF
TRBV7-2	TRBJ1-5	CASSFGEYQPQHF
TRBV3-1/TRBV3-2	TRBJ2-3	CASSGPGLPRYF
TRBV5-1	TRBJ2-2	CASSLGDSYTGELFF